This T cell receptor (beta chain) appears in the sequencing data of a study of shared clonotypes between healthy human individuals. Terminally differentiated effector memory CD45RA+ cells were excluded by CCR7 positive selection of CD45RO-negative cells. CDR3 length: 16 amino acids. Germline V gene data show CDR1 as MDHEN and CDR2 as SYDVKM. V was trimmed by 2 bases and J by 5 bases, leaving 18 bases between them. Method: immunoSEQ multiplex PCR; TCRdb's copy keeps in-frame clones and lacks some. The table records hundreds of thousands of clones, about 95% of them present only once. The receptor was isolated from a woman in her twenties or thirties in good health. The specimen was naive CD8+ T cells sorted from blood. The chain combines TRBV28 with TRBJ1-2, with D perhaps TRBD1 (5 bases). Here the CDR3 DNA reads TGTGCCAGCAGTTTAACTCAGGGAGGGCGGAGTTATGGCTACACCTTC. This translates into CASSLTQGGRSYGYTF.